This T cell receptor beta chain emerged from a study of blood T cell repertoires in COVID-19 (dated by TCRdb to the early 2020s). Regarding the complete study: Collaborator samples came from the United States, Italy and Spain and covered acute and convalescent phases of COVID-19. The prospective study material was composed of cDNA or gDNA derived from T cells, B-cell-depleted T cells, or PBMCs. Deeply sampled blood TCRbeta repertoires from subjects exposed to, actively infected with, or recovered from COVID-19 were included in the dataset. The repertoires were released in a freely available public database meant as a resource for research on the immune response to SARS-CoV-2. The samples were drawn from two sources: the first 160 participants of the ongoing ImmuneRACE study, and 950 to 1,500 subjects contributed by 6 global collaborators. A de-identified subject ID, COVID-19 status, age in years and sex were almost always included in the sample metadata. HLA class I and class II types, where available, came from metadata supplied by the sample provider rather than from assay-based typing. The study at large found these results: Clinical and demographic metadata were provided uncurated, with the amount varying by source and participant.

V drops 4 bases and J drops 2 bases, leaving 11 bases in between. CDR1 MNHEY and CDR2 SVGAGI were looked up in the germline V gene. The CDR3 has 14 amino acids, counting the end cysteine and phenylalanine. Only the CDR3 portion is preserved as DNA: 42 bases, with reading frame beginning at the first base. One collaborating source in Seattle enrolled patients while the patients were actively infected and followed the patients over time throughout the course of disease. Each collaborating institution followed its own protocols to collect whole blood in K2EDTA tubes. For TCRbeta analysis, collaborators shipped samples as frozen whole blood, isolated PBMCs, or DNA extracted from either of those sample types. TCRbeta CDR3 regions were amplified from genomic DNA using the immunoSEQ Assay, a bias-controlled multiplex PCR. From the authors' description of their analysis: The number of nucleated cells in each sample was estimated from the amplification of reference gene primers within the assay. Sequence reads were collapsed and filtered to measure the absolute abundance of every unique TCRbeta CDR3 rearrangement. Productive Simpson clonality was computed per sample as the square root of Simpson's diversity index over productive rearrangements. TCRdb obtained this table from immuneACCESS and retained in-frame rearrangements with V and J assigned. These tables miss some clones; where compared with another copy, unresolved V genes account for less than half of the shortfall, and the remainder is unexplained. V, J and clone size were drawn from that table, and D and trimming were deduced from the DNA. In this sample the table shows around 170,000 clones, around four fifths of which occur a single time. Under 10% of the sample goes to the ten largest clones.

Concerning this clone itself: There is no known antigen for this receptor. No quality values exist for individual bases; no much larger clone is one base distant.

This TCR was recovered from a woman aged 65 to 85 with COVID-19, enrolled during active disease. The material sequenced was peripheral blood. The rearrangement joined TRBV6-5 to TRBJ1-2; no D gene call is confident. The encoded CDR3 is CASSLTRPNYGYTF. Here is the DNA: TGTGCCAGCAGTTTGACACGACCCAACTATGGCTACACCTTC.